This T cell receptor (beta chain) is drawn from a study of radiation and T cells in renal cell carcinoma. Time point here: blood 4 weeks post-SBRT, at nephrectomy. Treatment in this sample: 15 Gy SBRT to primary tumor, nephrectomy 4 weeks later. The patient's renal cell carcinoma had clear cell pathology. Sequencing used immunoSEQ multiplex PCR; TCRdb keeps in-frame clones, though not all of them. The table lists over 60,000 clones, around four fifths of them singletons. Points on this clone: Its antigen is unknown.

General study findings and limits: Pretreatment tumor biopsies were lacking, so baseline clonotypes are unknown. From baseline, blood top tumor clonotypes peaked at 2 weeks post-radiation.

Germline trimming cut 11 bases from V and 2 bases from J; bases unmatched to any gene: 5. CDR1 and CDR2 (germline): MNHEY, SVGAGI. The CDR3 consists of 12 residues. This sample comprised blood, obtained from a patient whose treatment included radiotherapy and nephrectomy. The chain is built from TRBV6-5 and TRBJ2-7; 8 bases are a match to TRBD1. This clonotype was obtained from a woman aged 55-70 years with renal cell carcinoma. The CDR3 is CAGGQGAYEQYF. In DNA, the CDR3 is TGTGCCGGAGGACAGGGTGCCTACGAGCAGTACTTC.